The 23 T cell receptor beta chains below were found in one sample sequenced in a study of T cells expressing NK-cell markers. TCRdb re-called the 5' RACE reads and gives one entry per CDR3 protein, without DNA. This sample's table has around 280,000 distinct CDR3 sequences. Material for sequencing was blood T cells: a sorted CD56 or NKG2C T cell subset, CD4+ or CD8+ T cells, or bulk PBMC T cells (not recorded which). The receptors come from a man younger than 30 in good health.

The V and J genes are TRBV7-9 and TRBJ1-6; the D call of TRBD1 rests on TCRdb alone, since no DNA is present to check it. The germline CDR1 and CDR2 sequences are SEHNR and FQNEAQ (reference sequence). This CDR3 is 16 amino acids long. This chain's CDR3 is CASSPYRDRANSPLHF.

The CDR3 sequence is CSARDGTSYGYTF. The chain is built from TRBV20-1 and TRBJ1-2. Per the germline V gene, CDR1 is DFQATT and CDR2 is SNEGSKA (reference sequence). The CDR3 is 13 amino acids.

The chain couples TRBV20-1 to TRBJ2-1; lacking DNA, the TRBD2 call made by TCRdb goes unchecked. The germline V gene has CDR1 DFQATT and CDR2 SNEGSKA (reference sequence). The CDR3 spans 17 residues. The CDR3 spells CSAEKGLAGVSYNEQFF.

J is TRBJ2-4 and V is TRBV20-1; absent DNA, TCRdb's TRBD2 call cannot be checked. This CDR3 has 15 residues. Germline V gene data show CDR1 as DFQATT and CDR2 as SNEGSKA (reference sequence). CDR3: CSAQAGLLAKNIQYF.

The CDR3 protein is CSVEGLAGHEQYF. The gene calls are TRBV29-1 and TRBJ2-7; TCRdb calls TRBD2, which cannot be checked without DNA. There are 13 residues in the CDR3. Germline CDR1 is SQVTM and CDR2 is ANQGSEA.

The gene calls are TRBV11-3 and TRBJ1-1. This CDR3 has 13 amino acids. CDR1 is SGHNT and CDR2 is YENEEA in the germline V gene. The CDR3 sequence is CASSLGLPNVAFF. Full variable domain (outside the CDR3, taken from reference TRBV11-3 and TRBJ1-1): EAGVVQSPRYKIIEKKQPVAFWCNPISGHNTLYWYLQNLGQGPELLIRYENEEAVDDSQLPKDRFSAERLKGVDSTLKIQPAELGDSAVYLCASSLGLPNVAFFGQGTRLTVV.

V usage is TRBV20-1 and J usage is TRBJ1-5; TCRdb calls TRBD1, which cannot be checked without DNA. CDR1 DFQATT and CDR2 SNEGSKA come from the germline V gene (reference sequence). This CDR3 comprises 15 residues. CDR3 loop: CSARAAVGGNQPQHF.

The chain combines TRBV20-1 with TRBJ2-5; without DNA, the TCRdb call of TRBD1 cannot be checked. The CDR3 loop spans 13 amino acids. The germline V gene encodes CDR1 DFQATT and CDR2 SNEGSKA (reference sequence). CDR3 in amino acids: CSVAAGAEETQYF.

This chain links TRBV7-9 with TRBJ2-1; the D call of TRBD2 rests on TCRdb alone, since no DNA is present to check it. The CDR3 is made up of 15 amino acids. Per the germline V gene, CDR1 is SEHNR and CDR2 is FQNEAQ (reference sequence). The CDR3 reads CASSFELAGSNEQFF.

V gene TRBV10-3 combines with J gene TRBJ1-4; TCRdb proposes TRBD1, but this gene call is untestable without DNA. The germline V gene encodes CDR1 ENHRY and CDR2 SYGVKD. The CDR3 has 13 residues. The chain's CDR3 is CATSDKGMGKLFF.

The CDR3 sequence: CASSPDQGNTEAFF. V usage is TRBV18 and J usage is TRBJ1-1. This CDR3 region has 14 residues. Germline V gene sequence: CDR1 KGHSH, CDR2 LQKENI.

The chain recombines TRBV12-3 or TRBV12-4 with TRBJ1-2; the TRBD1 assignment by TCRdb is unverifiable without DNA. There are 14 residues in the CDR3. CDR3: CASSSTGGDYGYTF.

The chain combines TRBV12-3 or TRBV12-4 with TRBJ1-5; TCRdb reports TRBD1, a call that lacks DNA to check it against. This CDR3 is 14 amino acids long. This CDR3 reads CASSDRGFNQPQHF.

This rearrangement joins TRBV7-9 to TRBJ2-3; checking the TCRdb D call of TRBD1 is not possible without DNA. Germline-derived CDR1 and CDR2 are SEHNR and FQNEAQ (reference sequence). CDR3 length equals 15 residues. The CDR3 reads CASSLFEGGADTQYF.

The rearrangement links TRBV10-3 to TRBJ2-1. The CDR3 sequence is 13 residues long. Looked up from germline, CDR1 is ENHRY and CDR2 is SYGVKD. The CDR3 sequence: CAISELTSDEQFF.

The V call is TRBV11-1, the J call TRBJ1-4; TCRdb selects TRBD1, and the lack of DNA leaves this call unchecked. CDR1 and CDR2 (germline): SGHAT, FQDESV (reference sequence). This CDR3 contains 18 residues. This chain's CDR3 is CASSPTGTGTGRAEKLFF.

The chain recombines TRBV15 with TRBJ2-5; TCRdb lists TRBD2, though no DNA is available to test this call. The V gene's germline CDR1 is LNHNV and CDR2 YYDKDF (reference sequence). This CDR3 has 14 residues. The CDR3: CATSSLQRGETQYF.

V and J are TRBV6-1 and TRBJ2-6; no DNA is available, so the TRBD1 call from TCRdb remains unchecked. Germline V gene sequence: CDR1 MNHNS, CDR2 SASEGT. The CDR3 extends over 20 amino acids. CDR3 in amino acids: CASSDVRNGTVFPGANVLTF.

V and J are TRBV7-2 and TRBJ2-1; lacking DNA, the TRBD2 call made by TCRdb goes unchecked. The CDR3 spans 12 residues. Germline assignment: CDR1 SGHTA and CDR2 FQGNSA. The CDR3 region is CASSSGRFTVSF.

The J gene is TRBJ2-1, the V gene TRBV7-6; there is no DNA to check the TCRdb D call of TRBD2. The CDR3 consists of 15 residues. CDR1 and CDR2 (germline): SGHVS, FNYEAQ. The CDR3 protein is CASSLGTSAYNEQFF.

This chain links TRBV24-1 with TRBJ2-1; checking the TCRdb D call of TRBD1 is not possible without DNA. Germline CDR1 and CDR2: KGHDR and SFDVKD. This CDR3 region has 14 residues. CDR3 residues: CATSEAGWVSEQFF.

The J gene is TRBJ1-2, the V gene TRBV29-1; the TRBD1 assignment by TCRdb is unverifiable without DNA. This CDR3 is built from 13 residues. The germline gives CDR1 SQVTM, CDR2 ANQGSEA. This chain's CDR3 is CSVGHRDREGYTF.

The CDR3: CASSYHGELFF. The V call is TRBV4-1, the J call TRBJ2-2. The CDR3 contains 11 residues. CDR1 MGHRA and CDR2 YSYEKL come from the germline V gene.